This TCR beta chain was observed in a study of T-cell reconstitution after alpha-beta-depleted transplantation in children. The library targeted TCRbeta and was prepared with unique molecular identifiers. From the PCR reads, TCRdb called clonotypes with MiXCR, one entry per CDR3 protein. The data contain about 2,900 distinct CDR3 sequences, 20% to 25% of them seen just once; the ten biggest clones take up about two fifths. The V end was cut by 6 bases, the J end by 2 bases, with 19 bases between. The CDR3 is 16 amino acids. Germline-derived CDR1 and CDR2 are DFQATT and SNEGSKA (reference sequence). The receptor comes from a female patient aged 5-17 years who had a stem cell transplant for acute lymphoblastic leukemia, so the T cells may come from the graft donor. The rearrangement joins TRBV20-1 to TRBJ2-2; D is possibly TRBD1 (6 bases). Here the sequenced sample was PBMCs, mostly from graft donor cells, taken 60 days after TCRalphabeta/CD19-depleted stem cell transplant. The chain's CDR3 is CSATSPGTHNTGELFF. The CDR3 nucleotides are TGCAGTGCGACCTCCCCCGGGACACACAACACCGGGGAGCTGTTTTTT.